The clone carrying this T cell receptor (beta chain) was seen once. The data were produced by immunoSEQ multiplex PCR, yet TCRdb's version contains in-frame clones alone and is incomplete. This sample has approximately 160,000 clones, with roughly 86% found just once. These data are taken from a study of blood T cell repertoires in COVID-19. Study-wide context: In each case, the material was cDNA or gDNA derived from T cells, B-cell-depleted T cells, or PBMCs.

Material for sequencing was peripheral blood. The clonotype comes from a man in his fifties with active or convalescent COVID-19.

CDR3 DNA sequence: TGTGCCAGCAGCTTAGGGCAGGGATGGAATCAGCCCCAGCATTTT. This translates into CASSLGQGWNQPQHF. The chain is built from TRBV7-2 and TRBJ1-5; D may be TRBD1 (5 bases). Deletions cut 1 base from V and 4 bases from J, with 11 bases between. Germline V lookup: CDR1 SGHTA, CDR2 FQGNSA. This CDR3 contains 15 residues. The variable domain in full, completed from reference TRBV7-2 and TRBJ1-5, reads GAGVSQSPSNKVTEKGKDVELRCDPISGHTALYWYRQSLGQGLEFLIYFQGNSAPDKSGLPSDRFSAERTGGSVSTLTIQRTQQEDSAVYLCASSLGQGWNQPQHFGDGTRLSIL.